Presented here are 21 T cell receptor beta chains from one specimen sequenced in a study of T cell responses to AZD1222 COVID-19 vaccine. Only in-frame clones appear in the TCRdb table, and some are missing; sequencing was by immunoSEQ multiplex PCR. The sample includes about 83,000 clones, approximately 90% of them seen just once. Specimen: peripheral blood, collected on day 0 of MenACWY control vaccination. The receptors here all came from an adult in good health.

The rearrangement uses TRBV19 and TRBJ2-3; D is possibly TRBD2 (6 bases). This CDR3 is built from 16 residues. CDR1 is LNHDA, CDR2 SQIVND, per germline (reference sequence). V was cut by 5 bases and J by 2 bases, with 17 bases left in between. The CDR3 region is CASSSRDGVYTDTQYF. The DNA for the CDR3 is TGTGCCAGTAGTTCGCGGGACGGGGTCTACACAGATACGCAGTATTTT.

The V gene is TRBV28, the J gene TRBJ1-2; no firm D call. Trimming cost V 5 bases and J 8 bases, with 9 bases left between them. The germline V gene has CDR1 MDHEN and CDR2 SYDVKM. The CDR3 runs 11 residues. CDR3 sequence (DNA): TGTGCCAGCAGTCAGGTCGGAGGCTACACCTTC. It encodes CASSQVGGYTF.

The CDR3 DNA sequence: TGCGCCAGCTCCGAAGCCGGACATAGCAATCAGCCCCAGCATTTT. Translating gives CASSEAGHSNQPQHF. The V gene is TRBV5-1, the J gene TRBJ1-5, with D perhaps TRBD1 (5 bases). This CDR3 is built from 15 residues. In germline, CDR1 is SGHRS, CDR2 YFSETQ. With 7 bases removed from V and 0 bases from J, the gap between germline ends came to 14 bases.

The rearrangement uses TRBV28 and TRBJ2-1; TRBD1 matches 7 bases. Germline-derived CDR1 and CDR2 are MDHEN and SYDVKM. The CDR3 runs to 16 residues. V was pared by 4 bases and J by 9 bases, with 15 bases of the junction left unmatched. The CDR3, as DNA: TGTGCCAGCAGTTGGGGCTCGGCAGGGGGACATGGTGAGCAGTTCTTC. This sequence encodes CASSWGSAGGHGEQFF.

The rearrangement links TRBV6-1 to TRBJ1-2; no clear D. Germline lookup yields CDR1 MNHNS and CDR2 SASEGT. This CDR3 has 14 residues. The V end lost 1 base, the J end lost 8 bases, and 14 bases lay between the germline ends. The CDR3 sequence is CASSEGEGRGGYTF. CDR3 DNA sequence: TGTGCCAGCAGTGAAGGAGAGGGCCGAGGGGGCTACACCTTC.

This sequence joins TRBV28 and TRBJ2-1; 10 bases align to TRBD2. CDR3 length equals 22 residues. Germline CDR1 reads MDHEN; CDR2 reads SYDVKM. V lost 3 bases to trimming and J lost 0 bases; unmatched junction nucleotides: 20. CDR3 nucleotides: TGTGCCAGCAGTTTCCCCCTAATTAGCGGGAGGTCCGAGGTCCCCTCCTACAATGAGCAGTTCTTC. It translates to CASSFPLISGRSEVPSYNEQFF.

This chain connects TRBV20-1 to TRBJ1-2; D is unresolved. Trimming removed 3 bases from V and 6 bases from J, with 2 bases in between. This CDR3 comprises 9 residues. Germline CDR1 DFQATT, CDR2 SNEGSKA (reference sequence). The CDR3 here is CSASDGYTF. DNA for the CDR3: TGCAGTGCTAGCGATGGCTACACCTTC.

The chain carries TRBV12-3 or TRBV12-4 and TRBJ1-2; unclear D gene. Trimming left V 1 base short and J 4 bases short, with 7 bases between. This CDR3 is 13 amino acids long. CDR3 in DNA: TGTGCCAGCAGTTTAGGGAGGGCCTATGGCTACACCTTC. As protein: CASSLGRAYGYTF.

The chain combines TRBV6-1 with TRBJ1-1; 7 bases map to TRBD1. Germline-derived CDR1 and CDR2 are MNHNS and SASEGT. J gave up 9 bases and V 6 bases, and 13 bases lay outside the gene matches. The CDR3 spans 14 residues. As DNA, the CDR3 is TGTGCCAGCAGCGGGGGACAGCCCCGTGGGAAAGCTTTCTTT. It translates to CASSGGQPRGKAFF.

The chain carries TRBV30 and TRBJ1-5; perhaps TRBD1 as D (6 bases). The V gene lost 0 bases and the J gene lost 6 bases, with 18 bases spanning the gap. CDR1 is GTSNPN, CDR2 SVGIG, per germline (reference sequence). The CDR3 is 16 amino acids. CDR3 protein: CAWSVGGGALPQPQHF. The CDR3 DNA sequence: TGTGCCTGGAGTGTAGGAGGGGGGGCACTTCCTCAGCCCCAGCATTTT.

This rearrangement joins TRBV2 to TRBJ2-1, with 7 bases identical to TRBD2. J gave up 9 bases and V 10 bases, and 6 bases lay outside the gene matches. This CDR3 has 11 residues. Germline CDR1 and CDR2: SNHLY and FYNNEI. The CDR3 protein is CATLSGGEQFF. CDR3 in DNA: TGTGCCACCTTGTCGGGAGGTGAGCAGTTCTTC.

The chain employs TRBV30 and TRBJ1-2; TRBD1 aligns across 8 bases. CDR1 and CDR2 from the germline V gene are GTSNPN and SVGIG (reference sequence). CDR3 size: 15 residues. Germline trimming cut 4 bases from V and 7 bases from J; bases unmatched to any gene: 14. The CDR3 here is CAWNPIPGGEGGYTF. CDR3 nucleotides: TGTGCCTGGAACCCAATTCCAGGGGGCGAGGGTGGCTACACCTTC. The variable domain in full, completed from reference TRBV30 and TRBJ1-2, reads SQTIHQWPATLVQPVGSPLSLECTVEGTSNPNLYWYRQAAGRGLQLLFYSVGIGQISSEVPQNLSASRPQDRQFILSSKKLLLSDSGFYLCAWNPIPGGEGGYTFGSGTRLTVV.

This chain links TRBV28 with TRBJ1-2, with 9 bases aligning to TRBD1. This CDR3 has 15 amino acids. V gave up 5 bases and J gave up 7 bases; unmatched junction bases: 11. Germline CDR1 and CDR2: MDHEN and SYDVKM. CDR3 loop: CASSGPSGQGIGYTF. The CDR3 nucleotides are TGTGCCAGCAGTGGACCATCGGGACAGGGAATTGGCTACACCTTC.

The chain combines TRBV3-1 (or the pseudogene TRBV3-2) with TRBJ2-3, with 8 nucleotides matching TRBD1. The J segment lost 4 bases and the V segment lost 1 base, leaving 4 bases of the junction unmatched. CDR3 length equals 15 residues. Germline V gene data show CDR1 as LGHDT and CDR2 as YNNKEL (reference sequence). CDR3 nucleotides: TGTGCCAGCAGCCAAGGGACAGGGAGCGCAGATACGCAGTATTTT. Amino acid sequence: CASSQGTGSADTQYF.

The chain has TRBV3-1 (or the pseudogene TRBV3-2) and TRBJ2-5, with 12 bases that match TRBD2. The length of the CDR3 is 14 residues. Germline lookup yields CDR1 LGHDT and CDR2 YNNKEL (reference sequence). The ends lost 5 bases at V and 9 bases at J; junction bases unmatched: 7. The CDR3 DNA reads as TGTGCCAGCAGCTCCCGACTAGCGGGAGATGCCCAGTACTTC. It encodes CASSSRLAGDAQYF.

This clone has a single count. The chain couples TRBV12-1 to TRBJ2-1; TRBD1, as called in the table, went unchecked against the DNA. TRBV12-1 is a known pseudogene. CDR3 length: 11 amino acids. The CDR3 DNA sequence: TGTGCCAGCAGCCCGTGGCCAGAGCAGTTCTTC. It specifies CASSPWPEQFF.

The chain uses TRBV19 and TRBJ2-6; D could derive from TRBD1 or TRBD2 (6 bases each). Germline V gives CDR1 LNHDA, CDR2 SQIVND (reference sequence). The V and J ends lost 3 bases and 0 bases respectively, with 12 bases between them. There are 17 residues in the CDR3. CDR3 nucleotide sequence: TGTGCCAGTAGTATCCCCCCGGGGGCCTCTGGGGCCAACGTCCTGACTTTC. It translates to CASSIPPGASGANVLTF.

This chain connects TRBV27 to TRBJ1-5, with D unclear. The germline V gene encodes CDR1 MNHEY and CDR2 SMNVEV (reference sequence). Trimming shortened V by 1 base and J by 0 bases, and 16 bases separated the two germline ends. This CDR3 region has 18 residues. CDR3 loop: CASSLFREDVVSNQPQHF. The DNA for the CDR3 is TGTGCCAGCAGTTTATTTAGGGAGGACGTCGTTAGCAATCAGCCCCAGCATTTT.

This clone turned up a few times. This chain joins TRBV28 and TRBJ1-6; tentatively, D is TRBD1 (5 bases). The germline V gene encodes CDR1 MDHEN and CDR2 SYDVKM. The CDR3 is 15 amino acids. The ends were cut back, 7 bases at V and 0 bases at J, with 10 bases in the middle. The CDR3 loop reads CASKQESSYNSPLHF. The CDR3 DNA sequence: TGTGCCAGCAAACAGGAAAGCTCCTATAATTCACCCCTCCACTTT. Full variable domain (outside the CDR3, taken from reference TRBV28 and TRBJ1-6): DVKVTQSSRYLVKRTGEKVFLECVQDMDHENMFWYRQDPGLGLRLIYFSYDVKMKEKGDIPEGYSVSREKKERFSLILESASTNQTSMYLCASKQESSYNSPLHFGNGTRLTVT.

The chain is built from TRBV7-2 and TRBJ2-7, with D perhaps TRBD2 (5 bases). V was cut by 5 bases and J by 4 bases, with 15 bases left in between. The CDR3 is 14 residues long. Germline values: CDR1 SGHTA, CDR2 FQGNSA. The CDR3 is CASSPRTPLYEQYF. The CDR3 DNA sequence: TGTGCCAGCAGCCCCCGGACTCCGTTATACGAGCAGTACTTC.

The J gene is TRBJ2-7, the V gene TRBV5-8; 10 bases map to TRBD1. This CDR3 has 16 residues. V lost 3 bases, J lost 5 bases, and 11 bases stayed unmatched. Germline CDR1 and CDR2: SGHTS and YDEGEE. CDR3 protein: CASSSYPGQGIHEQYF. In nucleotides, the CDR3 is TGTGCCAGCAGCTCCTACCCGGGACAGGGGATACACGAGCAGTACTTC. Based on the CDR3 plus reference TRBV5-8 and TRBJ2-7, the full variable domain is EAGVTQSPTHLIKTRGQQATLRCSPISGHTSVYWYQQALGLGLQFLLWYDEGEERNRGNFPPRFSGRQFPNYSSELNVNALELEDSALYLCASSSYPGQGIHEQYFGPGTRLTVT.